This is a list of T cell receptor beta chains from one sample in a study of blood T cell repertoires in COVID-19. Method: immunoSEQ multiplex PCR; TCRdb's copy keeps in-frame clones and lacks some. This table holds around 230,000 clones, about nine tenths found once. Sequencing was performed on PBMCs or T cells enriched from blood (not recorded which). The origin of the receptors is a woman in her twenties or thirties with acute COVID-19. CDR3s include the opening cysteine and the closing phenylalanine or tryptophan. A D gene is named only where the DNA matches it firmly. The size field is filled for only some rows; it gives once, few, many or a size class.

TRBV14,TRBJ1-1,.,.,CASSQEGIRRQSTEAFF
TRBV30,TRBJ1-5,.,.,CAWTAGGNQPQHF
TRBV20-1,TRBJ1-3,few,.,CSASPGSYGNTIYF
TRBV6-2/TRBV6-3,TRBJ1-2,once,TRBD1,CASSYSDRAGNGYTF
TRBV28,TRBJ2-7,once,TRBD1,CASSVSGTGTYEQYF
TRBV5-4,TRBJ2-3,.,TRBD2,CASSLRGGADTQYF
TRBV7-8,TRBJ1-5,.,TRBD1,CASSLEGTDNQPQHF
TRBV9,TRBJ2-7,once,.,CASSPSRGARHEQYF
TRBV19,TRBJ1-2,.,.,CASSRDTLYGYTF
TRBV5-1,TRBJ2-2,once,.,CASSEGITGELFF
TRBV5-4,TRBJ1-1,.,.,CASSPLKGDTEAFF
TRBV10-1,TRBJ1-2,.,.,CASSEYRDSNYGYTF
TRBV7-3,TRBJ2-7,.,TRBD1,CASSLSPTGPYEQYF
TRBV2,TRBJ1-2,.,TRBD1,CASSGRPGQDNYGYTF
TRBV6-4,TRBJ2-1,.,TRBD1,CASSDSGQPGHEQFF
TRBV5-1,TRBJ2-2,once,TRBD2,CASSFSGGDTGELFF
TRBV19,TRBJ2-2,.,TRBD2,CASTPAGGPTGELFF
TRBV5-1,TRBJ2-1,once,.,CASSLLGPVVDDEQFF
TRBV5-6,TRBJ1-2,.,TRBD1,CASSHLDRDYGYTF
TRBV28,TRBJ1-2,.,.,CGTGVAYGYTF
TRBV5-6,TRBJ2-3,.,.,CASEDGTDTQYF
TRBV5-4,TRBJ1-2,.,TRBD1,CASSNQGAGGYTF
TRBV19,TRBJ2-7,.,TRBD2,CASSTGGTSGSYEQYF
TRBV7-9,TRBJ1-2,.,.,CASSLGSSGYTF
TRBV4-1,TRBJ1-2,.,.,CASSQAVGNYGYTF
TRBV9,TRBJ2-5,.,TRBD2,CASSVGGGGETQYF
TRBV6-5,TRBJ1-1,.,.,CASSYVEGSNTEAFF
TRBV3-1/TRBV3-2,TRBJ1-1,.,.,CASSQRSGKNTEAFF
TRBV19,TRBJ1-4,.,.,CASSISYLEKLFF
TRBV29-1,TRBJ1-5,.,TRBD1,CSVGDRGQPQHF
TRBV7-8,TRBJ1-6,.,.,CASSLEQTYNSPLHF
TRBV19,TRBJ2-7,.,.,CASSIYAGSSYEQYF
TRBV6-2/TRBV6-3,TRBJ1-3,.,.,CASSYDLYGNTIYF
TRBV7-9,TRBJ1-5,.,TRBD1,CAIGGQGRQPQHF
TRBV2,TRBJ2-5,.,TRBD1,CASSDRTGGIQETQYF
TRBV7-9,TRBJ1-2,.,.,CASSLGAAGVEGYTF
TRBV7-9,TRBJ2-1,.,.,CASSYDEGWFNEQFF
TRBV2,TRBJ2-2,.,.,CASRTGTTNTGELFF
TRBV5-4,TRBJ2-5,.,.,CASAGGTLQETQYF
TRBV7-9,TRBJ2-5,once,TRBD2,CASSLTRLAGGRIQETQYF
TRBV27,TRBJ2-7,once,.,CASSPSGGTRFGEQYF
TRBV5-4,TRBJ2-1,.,.,CASSPGRLAYNEQFF
TRBV12-3/TRBV12-4,TRBJ1-2,.,TRBD1,CASRGGTGEVYTF
TRBV28,TRBJ2-7,.,.,CASSFVRGSTYEQYF
TRBV6-1,TRBJ1-1,.,.,CASSESSREVNTEAFF
TRBV3-1/TRBV3-2,TRBJ2-2,.,.,CASSQTITNTGELFF
TRBV30,TRBJ1-5,once,.,CAWSVAGFNQPQHF
TRBV27,TRBJ1-1,.,.,CASNPYRAFNTEAFF
TRBV7-9,TRBJ2-1,few,TRBD1,CASSSRTGEFSSYNEQFF
TRBV4-2,TRBJ2-3,.,TRBD1,CASSQAQGEADTQYF
TRBV19,TRBJ1-2,.,TRBD1,CASTPDRGTLNYGYTF
TRBV29-1,TRBJ2-2,once,.,CSVEGLANTGELFF
TRBV3-1/TRBV3-2,TRBJ1-1,once,.,CASSQGGGLAAFF
TRBV29-1,TRBJ2-2,.,.,CSVLYGTTNTGELFF
TRBV12-5,TRBJ2-7,.,TRBD1,CAGGTGGLEQYF
TRBV5-4,TRBJ2-2,few,.,CASSQWRNTGELFF
TRBV7-9,TRBJ1-2,.,.,CASSPHSDSNYGYTF
TRBV28,TRBJ1-6,.,TRBD1,CASSTRDSSYNSPLHF
TRBV7-2,TRBJ2-3,.,.,CASSLGLSTDTQYF
TRBV28,TRBJ2-1,.,.,CASSTRSYKPNNEQFF